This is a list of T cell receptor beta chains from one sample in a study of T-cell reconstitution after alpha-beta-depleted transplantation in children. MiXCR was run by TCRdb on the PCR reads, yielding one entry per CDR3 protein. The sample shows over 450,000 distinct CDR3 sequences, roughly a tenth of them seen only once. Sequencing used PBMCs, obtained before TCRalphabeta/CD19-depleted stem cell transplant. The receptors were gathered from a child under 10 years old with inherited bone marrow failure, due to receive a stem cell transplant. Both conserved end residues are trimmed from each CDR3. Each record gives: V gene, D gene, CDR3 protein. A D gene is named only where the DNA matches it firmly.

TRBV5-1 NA ASSLVGPSGETQY
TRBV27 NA ASSLIFAEAITDTQY
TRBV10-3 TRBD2 AISEPALTSGRVIEQF
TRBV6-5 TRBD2 ASSYRTSGEQY
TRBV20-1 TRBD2 SARGFVSGRATDTQY
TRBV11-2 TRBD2 ASSAAIAGLGNEQF
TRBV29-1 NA SAAWGAQYNEQF
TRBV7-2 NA ASSLGLTGGTQY
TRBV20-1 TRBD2 SASLSSSGRNNEQF
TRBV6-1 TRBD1 ASSEDLPGQYRDEQF
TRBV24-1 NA ATSDSGPSYSNQPQR
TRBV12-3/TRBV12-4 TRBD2 ASSSTSGRSTDTQY
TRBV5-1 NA ASSWRGETQY
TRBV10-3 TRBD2 AISFPEIGTSGMTGELF
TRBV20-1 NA SARFQETQY
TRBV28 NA ASSRRRDGSSYNEQF
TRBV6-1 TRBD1 ASRPTTGTNTGELF
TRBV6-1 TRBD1 ATAITGGSGTQY
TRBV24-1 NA ATSDWRLGGNNEQF
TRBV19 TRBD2 ASSISGTSGAQY
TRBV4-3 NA ASSQVSSESSYNEQF
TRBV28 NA ASRRPAYNEQF
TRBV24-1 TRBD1 ATSDFGQGEQF
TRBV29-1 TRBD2 SVVTGLAVNEQF
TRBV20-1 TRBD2 SARWVGLAGVLGETQY
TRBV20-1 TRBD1 SARRGQGDQETQY
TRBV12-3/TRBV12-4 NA ASRAYADTQY
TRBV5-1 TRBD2 ASSQAPSSGGLDEQF
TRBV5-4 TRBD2 ASSDGAWRGEETQY
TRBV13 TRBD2 ASSSPPGGNEQL
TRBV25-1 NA ASSELDFGELF
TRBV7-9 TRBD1 ASSLVPGQSDEQF
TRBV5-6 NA ASSWDHFTDTQY
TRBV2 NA ASSKGYEQY
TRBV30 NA AWSGVADTQY
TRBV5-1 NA ASSLAGGRGNIQY
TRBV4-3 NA ASSQDYAYNEQF
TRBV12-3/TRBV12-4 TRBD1 ASSFRDRWYEQY
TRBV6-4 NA ASSVSQRLRGDTQY
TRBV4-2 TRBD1 ASSQADRVPGELF
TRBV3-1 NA ASSPSRIGGAGNQPQH
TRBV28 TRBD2 ASIPQLAGGYEQF
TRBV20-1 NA SARFPRGNIQY
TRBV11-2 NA ASSFTAHYGYT
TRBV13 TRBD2 ASSPSSTSGSSYEQY
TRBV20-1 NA SARELGLPSTGELF
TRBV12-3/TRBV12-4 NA ASSTRVGWASEQY
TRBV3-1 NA ASSTDPSGYT
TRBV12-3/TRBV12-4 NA ASRRDSGANVLT
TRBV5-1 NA ASSLAGATNEKLF
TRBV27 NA ASSWRVGHEQY
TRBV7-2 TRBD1 ASSLRTGITNYGYT
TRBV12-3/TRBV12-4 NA ASSLTRGYGYGYT
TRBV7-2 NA ASSLKITGTGELF
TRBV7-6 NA ASSPRAGSSSYNEQF
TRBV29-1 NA SASREMYEQF
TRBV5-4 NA ASSLPQTGYGYT
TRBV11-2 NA ASSLVGRIEQY
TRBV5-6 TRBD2 ASSLEGLGSYNEQF
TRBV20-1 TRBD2 SAYAAGLADSRTGELF